This is a list of T cell receptor beta chains from one sample in a study of OX40 agonist ivuxolimab in advanced cancers. Assay used: immunoSEQ multiplex PCR; TCRdb lists only in-frame clones, some missing. The table has about 54,000 clones, over 70% seen once; the top ten hold around 3.2%. The sequencing used CD4+ or CD8+ T cells sorted from blood, collected in a trial of the OX40 agonist ivuxolimab. Source of these receptors: an adult with an advanced solid tumor such as melanoma, head and neck, liver or kidney cancer. CDR3s include the opening cysteine and the closing phenylalanine or tryptophan. A D gene is named only where the DNA matches it firmly. Expanded clones get a size class; other rows say once, few or many, or leave the size out.

d_call,j_call,clone_size,v_call,cdr3_aa,cdr3_nt
.,TRBJ2-7,.,TRBV19,CASSLRDGYEQYF,TGTGCCAGTAGTCTCCGGGACGGATACGAGCAGTACTTC
.,TRBJ2-7,.,TRBV28,CASGDPYEQYF,TGTGCCAGCGGAGACCCCTACGAGCAGTACTTC
TRBD1,TRBJ2-3,.,TRBV5-6,CASSWGQGVNTQYF,TGTGCCAGCAGCTGGGGACAGGGGGTAAATACGCAGTATTTT
.,TRBJ2-3,.,TRBV18,CASSPQIYSSTDTQYF,TGTGCCAGCTCACCACAGATCTATTCTAGCACAGATACGCAGTATTTT
TRBD2,TRBJ2-1,.,TRBV15,CATSRDIGIAGDNEQFF,TGTGCCACCAGCAGAGATATTGGAATAGCGGGAGACAATGAGCAGTTCTTC
.,TRBJ1-5,few,TRBV7-9,CASSPLTERAKHF,TGTGCCAGCAGCCCCCTCACGGAGAGGGCTAAGCATTTT
TRBD2,TRBJ2-7,.,TRBV5-1,CASSVIAGAGYEQYF,TGCGCCAGCAGCGTGATAGCGGGAGCGGGGTACGAGCAGTACTTC
.,TRBJ1-1,.,TRBV4-1,CASSQVIRANTEAFF,TGCGCCAGCAGCCAAGTAATAAGAGCGAACACTGAAGCTTTCTTT
.,TRBJ2-5,.,TRBV29-1,CSVGQETQYF,TGCAGCGTCGGTCAAGAGACCCAGTACTTC
.,TRBJ1-5,.,TRBV10-3,CAIGEVYQPQHF,TGTGCCATCGGGGAGGTTTATCAGCCCCAGCATTTT
.,TRBJ2-3,.,TRBV9,CASSVESGPVTQYF,TGTGCCAGCAGCGTAGAGTCAGGTCCTGTTACGCAGTATTTT
.,TRBJ1-5,.,TRBV7-9,CASSSLDGNQPQHF,TGTGCCAGCAGCTCCCTGGATGGCAATCAGCCCCAGCATTTT
TRBD1,TRBJ1-2,.,TRBV19,CASSTRDRVGSGYTF,TGTGCCAGTAGTACTCGGGACAGGGTCGGCAGTGGCTACACCTTC
.,TRBJ2-2,.,TRBV28,CASSLGVVQTNTGELFF,TGTGCCAGCAGTTTAGGGGTAGTACAGACGAACACCGGGGAGCTGTTTTTT
.,TRBJ1-1,.,TRBV14,CASSSSRNTEAFF,TGTGCCAGCAGCAGCTCCAGGAACACTGAAGCTTTCTTT
.,TRBJ2-7,.,TRBV6-6,CASSYGHSYEQYF,TGTGCCAGCAGTTACGGGCACTCCTACGAGCAGTACTTC